The TCR beta chain under discussion was sequenced for a study of T-cell reconstitution after alpha-beta-depleted transplantation in children. Preparation of the TCRbeta library involved a method that used unique molecular identifiers. TCRdb re-analysed the PCR reads in MiXCR, keeping a single row per CDR3 protein. This sample has roughly 350,000 distinct CDR3 sequences, with under 13% found just once. From germline, CDR1 is SGDLS and CDR2 YYNGEE. Trimming cost V 2 bases and J 1 base, with 7 bases left between them. The CDR3 is 14 residues long. This sequence originates from a human donor who donated a stem cell graft to a child with acute lymphoblastic leukemia. The chain links TRBV9 to TRBJ1-3; D not certain. The input for sequencing was PBMCs from the stem cell graft donor, taken from the stem cell graft. The CDR3 loop is CASSVSASGNTIYF. The CDR3 region has the DNA TGTGCCAGCAGCGTGAGTGCGTCTGGAAACACCATATATTTT.